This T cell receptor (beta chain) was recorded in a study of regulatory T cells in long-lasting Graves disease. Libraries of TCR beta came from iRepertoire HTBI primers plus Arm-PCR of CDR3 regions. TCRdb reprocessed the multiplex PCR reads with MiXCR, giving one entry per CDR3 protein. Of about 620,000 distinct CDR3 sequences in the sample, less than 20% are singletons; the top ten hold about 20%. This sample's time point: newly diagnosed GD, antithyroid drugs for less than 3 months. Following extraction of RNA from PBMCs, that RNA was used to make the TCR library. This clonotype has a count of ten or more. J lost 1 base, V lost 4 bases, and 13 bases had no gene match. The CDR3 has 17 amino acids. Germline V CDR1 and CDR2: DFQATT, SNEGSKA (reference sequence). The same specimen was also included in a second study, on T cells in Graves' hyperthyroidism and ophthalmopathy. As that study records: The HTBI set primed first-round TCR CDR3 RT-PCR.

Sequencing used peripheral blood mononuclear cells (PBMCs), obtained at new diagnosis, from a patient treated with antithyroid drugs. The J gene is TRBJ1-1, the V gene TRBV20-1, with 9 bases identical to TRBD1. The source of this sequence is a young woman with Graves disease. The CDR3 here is CSATTGTGPSRNTEAFF. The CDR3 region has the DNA TGCAGTGCTACTACCGGGACAGGGCCATCGAGGAACACTGAAGCTTTCTTT.